The 8 T cell receptor beta chains given below trace back to one sample, sequenced in a study of monozygotic twins with inflammatory bowel disease. TCRdb re-called the 5' RACE reads; one entry per CDR3 protein, DNA not given. The specimen's table records some 400,000 distinct CDR3 sequences. The sample comprised blood. Receptors were obtained from a human donor with ulcerative colitis or Crohn's disease, or a healthy co-twin of an affected twin (not recorded which).

This chain links TRBV5-1 with TRBJ2-2; the D call of TRBD2 rests on TCRdb alone, since no DNA is present to check it. CDR3 size: 15 residues. Germline CDR1 is SGHRS and CDR2 is YFSETQ. CDR3 region: CASLKGQVGSGELFF.

The rearrangement links TRBV18 to TRBJ1-1; no DNA is available, so the TRBD1 call from TCRdb remains unchecked. The germline V gene has CDR1 KGHSH and CDR2 LQKENI. CDR3 length equals 13 residues. CDR3 region: CASSPPTGAEAFF.

The chain couples TRBV6-5 to TRBJ1-6. Germline CDR1 reads MNHEY; CDR2 reads SVGAGI. The CDR3 is 12 amino acids. The CDR3 here is CASSGEGAPLHF.

The J gene is TRBJ2-3, the V gene TRBV7-3; TCRdb outputs TRBD2, but without DNA this stays unchecked. CDR1 and CDR2 (germline): SGHTA, FQGTGA. The CDR3 sequence is 15 residues long. The chain's CDR3 is CASSLWSGGTDTQYF.

The chain has TRBV10-3 and TRBJ2-1; TCRdb's D gene call, TRBD2, goes unchecked for lack of DNA. CDR3 length: 16 residues. From germline, CDR1 is ENHRY and CDR2 SYGVKD. The CDR3: CAISGSETIGRNEQFF.

The chain recombines TRBV20-1 with TRBJ2-1; TCRdb calls TRBD1, which cannot be checked without DNA. Germline-derived CDR1 and CDR2 are DFQATT and SNEGSKA (reference sequence). The CDR3 length is 12 residues. The CDR3 loop reads CSAPRDRTEQFF.

The V gene is TRBV5-4, the J gene TRBJ2-7. The germline V gene has CDR1 SGHNT and CDR2 YYREEE (reference sequence). This CDR3 spans 13 amino acids. CDR3 protein: CASSSQNSYEQYF. The full variable domain, with the rest looked up from reference TRBV5-4 and TRBJ2-7, is ETGVTQSPTHLIKTRGQQVTLRCSSQSGHNTVSWYQQALGQGPQFIFQYYREEENGRGNFPPRFSGLQFPNYSSELNVNALELDDSALYLCASSSQNSYEQYFGPGTRLTVT.

The chain recombines TRBV3-1 with TRBJ2-7; checking the TCRdb D call of TRBD1 is not possible without DNA. The CDR3 contains 13 residues. Germline V gene data show CDR1 as LGHDT and CDR2 as YNNKEL (reference sequence). Here the CDR3 reads CASSYGGPYEQYF.